Each of the 14 T cell receptor beta chains below was sequenced from the same sample in a study of vaccination effects on CD4 cells after COVID-19. Using immunoSEQ multiplex PCR, the repertoire was profiled, and TCRdb retains in-frame clones only, with some absent. Among about 48,000 clones listed, roughly three quarters were seen once. Before sequencing took place, the ViraFEST assay used viral peptide pools to expand antigen-specific CD4+ T cells. Isolation of CD4+ T cells took place after less than 12 days of culture. Each vaccine recipient was nucleocapsid antibody negative and had no prior SARS-CoV-2 infection. The antigens of these receptors remain unknown. Source: CD4+ T cells from PBMCs cultured with HCoV-OC43 spike peptides, taken before COVID-19 vaccination. The subset is: HCoV-OC43 spike overlapping peptide pool stimulation. The receptors were sampled from a human donor who received a COVID-19 vaccine.

The CDR3 loop reads CASSFTYEQYV. CDR3 nucleotide sequence: TGTGCCAGCAGCTTCACCTACGAGCAGTACGTC. V gene TRBV11-3 combines with J gene TRBJ2-7; D remains unclear. V lost 3 bases, J lost 2 bases, and 2 bases lay in between. The CDR3 consists of 11 residues. Germline values: CDR1 SGHNT, CDR2 YENEEA.

This clone has a handful of counts. The chain links TRBV7-3 to TRBJ2-1; 7 bases line up with TRBD1. The length of the CDR3 is 15 residues. V trimming: 3 bases; J trimming: 3 bases; junction bases outside the gene matches: 5. The V gene's germline CDR1 is SGHTA and CDR2 FQGTGA. CDR3 bases: TGTGCCAGCAGCTTCAACAGGGGTGTCTACAATGAGCAGTTCTTC. Its translation: CASSFNRGVYNEQFF.

The V and J genes are TRBV9 and TRBJ2-5, with D tentatively TRBD1 (6 bases). The ends were cut back, 0 bases at V and 2 bases at J, with 11 bases in the middle. Germline CDR1 SGDLS, CDR2 YYNGEE. The CDR3 covers 15 residues. The CDR3 sequence is CASSVVGGVQETQYF. Here the CDR3 DNA reads TGTGCCAGCAGCGTAGTAGGGGGAGTTCAAGAGACCCAGTACTTC.

CDR3: CASSLEANSPINQPQHF. In DNA form, the CDR3 reads TGTGCCAGCAGCTTAGAGGCGAACAGTCCTATCAATCAGCCCCAGCATTTT. The chain has TRBV7-6 and TRBJ1-5; D uncertain. The CDR3 covers 17 residues. Germline loops: CDR1 SGHVS, CDR2 FNYEAQ. Trimming stripped 1 base from V and 3 bases from J, with 16 bases between.

On this clone: The CDR3 ends on some other residue instead of the conserved phenylalanine or tryptophan, so this is likely a read error. No DNA is shown, since the ends of the CDR3 on it are uncertain; the CDR3 is the one TCRdb lists. V usage is TRBV10-2 and J usage is TRBJ1-2. Termini included, the CDR3 measures 12 amino acids. CDR1 and CDR2 (germline): WSHSY, SAAADI. CDR3 residues: CASSLSGPGGPI.

This clone occurred once. The chain links TRBV28 to TRBJ2-3; 9 nucleotides match TRBD2. Per the germline V gene, CDR1 is MDHEN and CDR2 is SYDVKM. The CDR3 consists of 16 residues. J lost 0 bases, V lost 2 bases, and 3 bases had no gene match. The CDR3 reads CASSLTTSGSTDTQYF. The CDR3 DNA sequence: TGTGCCAGCAGTTTAACGACTAGCGGTAGCACAGATACGCAGTATTTT.

The J gene is TRBJ1-2, the V gene TRBV6-2 or TRBV6-3; D ambiguous. Trimming cost V 2 bases and J 0 bases, with 10 bases left between them. The CDR3 runs 15 residues. The germline V gene has CDR1 MNHEY and CDR2 SVGEGT. CDR3 coding DNA: TGTGCCAGCAGTTACAATGGGGAACCTAACTATGGCTACACCTTC. Translated, it gives CASSYNGEPNYGYTF.

The genes are TRBV29-1 and TRBJ2-2, with TRBD2 identical over 8 bases. CDR3 length: 15 amino acids. Germline values: CDR1 SQVTM, CDR2 ANQGSEA. The CDR3 coding sequence is TGCAGTGCAAGGGCAGGACTAGCCGGGACCGGGGAGCTGTTTTTT. This translates into CSARAGLAGTGELFF.

The chain carries TRBV7-9 and TRBJ2-5; D remains ambiguous. Deletions cut 3 bases from V and 5 bases from J, with 13 bases between. The CDR3 sequence is 14 residues long. Germline V gene lookup returns CDR1 SEHNR and CDR2 FQNEAQ (reference sequence). The CDR3, as DNA: TGTGCCAGCAGCTTCGACTGGGCGTCGGAGACCCAGTACTTC. This sequence encodes CASSFDWASETQYF.

The V gene is TRBV2, the J gene TRBJ2-5, with 7 bases that match TRBD1. The CDR3 spans 13 residues. V was pared by 5 bases and J by 1 base, with 1 base of the junction left unmatched. CDR1 and CDR2 (germline): SNHLY, FYNNEI. DNA for the CDR3: TGTGCCAGCAGTCGGGACAGCCAAGAGACCCAGTACTTC. As protein: CASSRDSQETQYF.

This clone was recorded only once. The J gene is TRBJ2-2, the V gene TRBV28; 8 bases match TRBD1. CDR1 and CDR2 from the germline V gene are MDHEN and SYDVKM. V was pared by 1 base and J by 4 bases, with 2 bases of the junction left unmatched. The CDR3 totals 15 residues. Written as DNA, the CDR3 is TGTGCCAGCAGTTTATATACAGGGGGCACCGGGGAGCTGTTTTTT. This codes for CASSLYTGGTGELFF.

This chain joins TRBV7-3 and TRBJ2-5; TRBD1 might be the D (6 bases). This CDR3 is 13 amino acids long. The ends were cut back, 4 bases at V and 2 bases at J, with 8 bases in the middle. Germline V gene data show CDR1 as SGHTA and CDR2 as FQGTGA. CDR3: CASSYDRQETQYF. The CDR3 DNA is TGTGCCAGCAGCTACGACAGGCAAGAGACCCAGTACTTC.

The genes are TRBV7-9 and TRBJ1-5; 7 positions match TRBD1. This CDR3 spans 13 amino acids. Trimming took 4 bases from V and 5 from J; bases not matched to a gene: 2. Germline V lookup: CDR1 SEHNR, CDR2 FQNEAQ (reference sequence). The CDR3: CASSSTGDQPQHF. The CDR3 nucleotides are TGTGCCAGCAGCTCCACAGGGGATCAGCCCCAGCATTTT. Supplemented by reference TRBV7-9 and TRBJ1-5, the full variable domain reads DTGVSQNPRHKITKRGQNVTFRCDPISEHNRLYWYRQTLGQGPEFLTYFQNEAQLEKSRLLSDRFSAERPKGSFSTLEIQRTEQGDSAMYLCASSSTGDQPQHFGDGTRLSIL.

The chain employs TRBV5-1 and TRBJ2-1; 8 bases agree with TRBD2. Germline V lookup: CDR1 SGHRS, CDR2 YFSETQ. The CDR3 is 13 amino acids. J was trimmed by 5 bases and V by 3 bases; bases with no gene match: 1. In DNA form, the CDR3 reads TGCGCCAGCAGCTACGGGGGGGACAATGAGCAGTTCTTC. This sequence encodes CASSYGGDNEQFF.